This T cell receptor beta chain was found in a study of T cells in tuberculosis (dated by TCRdb to 2017 to 2018). Turning to the overall study: In the study, CD1B tetramers and high-throughput TCR immunosequencing were combined to characterize T cells specific for the mycobacterial lipid antigen glucose monomycolate (GMM). IGRA-negative adolescents, IGRA-positive adolescents with latent tuberculosis and adults with active tuberculosis, nine to ten per group, were compared in a South African clinical cohort. Results the study describes overall, beyond this receptor: Shorter CDR3-alpha lengths in active tuberculosis patients partly drove the smaller NN-distances, and the TCR-beta difference was not statistically significant. Active tuberculosis TCR-alpha repertoires showed smaller mean NN-distances to GMM-specific TCRs than IGRA-negative controls, suggesting clonal expansion of these TCRs. Clinical samples were selected based on the availability of cryopreserved specimens, with adults included as active tuberculosis cases and adolescents included as controls. Using GEM motif frequencies, a classifier achieved roughly 72% accuracy, whereas a classifier built on the diverse GMM-specific repertoire got to less than 90% accuracy (AUROC about 0.9).

The germline V gene (reference sequence) yields SGHNT for CDR1 and YYREEE for CDR2. Trimming removed 4 bases from V and 10 bases from J; the gene matches leave 6 bases unexplained. From the cysteine up to the phenylalanine, the CDR3 has a length of 14 residues. Left in the record is the CDR3 DNA by itself, 42 bases read in frame from the first base. At study entry, a tuberculin skin test and the QuantiFERON-TB GOLD In-Tube IGRA were used to screen adolescents for latent tuberculosis infection. Immunosequencing was performed on unsorted cryopreserved PBMC and covered about 100,000 T cells per clinical donor on average. Eleven high schools in the Worcester region of the Western Cape, South Africa, served as enrollment sites for adolescents aged 12 to 18 years. Around 10 adolescents infected with M. tuberculosis and about 10 uninfected adolescents were chosen and matched for age and sex. For the adolescents, PBMC were isolated by density centrifugation from freshly drawn heparinized blood and then cryopreserved.

TCR libraries were generated with the immunoSEQ multiplex PCR assay, using TCR-beta and/or TCR-alpha/delta assays for each sample. The amplified TCR libraries were sequenced using the Illumina high-throughput platform. In the paper's pipeline: Clustering and dimensionality reduction were performed using pairwise TCRdist distances among GMM-specific receptors from ex vivo sorted or in vitro expanded T cells. Each clinical repertoire was assigned a mean NN-distance score, defined as the average TCRdist to the nearest 10% of tetramer-positive reference sequences. GEM TCR motif frequency was computed as the fraction of unique TCRs matching known GEM sequences by V/J usage and CDR3 length. Linear discriminant analysis with leave-one-out cross-validation, implemented in scikit-learn, was used to classify active tuberculosis. The source is immuneACCESS, and TCRdb retained only in-frame sequences with V and J called. Part of the clones is not carried over; for the studies checked, unresolved V genes explain less than half of this, and the remainder is unexplained. V, J and clone size were drawn from that table, and D and trimming were deduced from the DNA. Counted in this sample were over 35,000 clones; 95% of them appeared once. About 3.8% of the sample is held by the ten biggest clonotypes.

Remarks on this clone: Its binding antigen is unknown. No base qualities exist here, and no much larger clone lies one base off it.

Sequenced: PBMCs. This TCR was sampled from a donor between 10 and 29 years old with latent tuberculosis or without tuberculosis infection. This sequence uses TRBV5-4 and TRBJ1-6; TRBD1 aligns with 9 central bases. The DNA sequence follows: TGTGCCAGCAGCATGGGACAGGGACCCTCACCCCTCCACTTT. It is translated as CASSMGQGPSPLHF.